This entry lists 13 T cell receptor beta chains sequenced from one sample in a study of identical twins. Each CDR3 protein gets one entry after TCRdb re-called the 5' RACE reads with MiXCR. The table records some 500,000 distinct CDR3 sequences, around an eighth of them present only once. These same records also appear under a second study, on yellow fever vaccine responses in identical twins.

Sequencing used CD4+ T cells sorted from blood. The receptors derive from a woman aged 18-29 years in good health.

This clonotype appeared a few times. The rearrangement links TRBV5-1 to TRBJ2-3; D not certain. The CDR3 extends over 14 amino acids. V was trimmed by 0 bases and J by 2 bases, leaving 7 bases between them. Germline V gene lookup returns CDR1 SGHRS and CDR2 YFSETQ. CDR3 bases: TGCGCCAGCAGCTTGGGGATCCCCACAGATACGCAGTATTTT. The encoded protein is CASSLGIPTDTQYF.

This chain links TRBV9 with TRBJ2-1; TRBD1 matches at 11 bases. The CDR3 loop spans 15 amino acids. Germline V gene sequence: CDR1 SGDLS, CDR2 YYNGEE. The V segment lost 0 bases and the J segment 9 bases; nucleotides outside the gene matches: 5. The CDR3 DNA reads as TGTGCCAGCAGCGTAGGGACAGGGGGCCAGATTGAGCAGTTCTTC. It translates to CASSVGTGGQIEQFF.

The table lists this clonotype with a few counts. The CDR3 here is CSAQTSGREQETQYF. DNA for the CDR3: TGCAGTGCGCAGACTAGCGGGAGAGAACAAGAGACCCAGTACTTC. This chain uses TRBV20-1 with TRBJ2-5, with 12 bases identical to TRBD2. The CDR3 is 15 residues long. Germline CDR1 is DFQATT and CDR2 is SNEGSKA (reference sequence). The V segment lost 6 bases and the J segment 2 bases; nucleotides outside the gene matches: 7.

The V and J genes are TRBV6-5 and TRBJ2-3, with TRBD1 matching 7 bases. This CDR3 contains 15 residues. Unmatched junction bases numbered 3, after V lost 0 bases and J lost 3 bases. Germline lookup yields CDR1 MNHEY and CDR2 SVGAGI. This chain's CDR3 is CASSYSQGETDTQYF. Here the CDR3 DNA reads TGTGCCAGCAGTTACTCGCAGGGGGAGACAGATACGCAGTATTTT.

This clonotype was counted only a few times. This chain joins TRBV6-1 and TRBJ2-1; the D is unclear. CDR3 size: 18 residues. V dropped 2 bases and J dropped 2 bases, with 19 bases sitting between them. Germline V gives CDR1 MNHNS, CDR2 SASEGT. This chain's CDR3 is CASSEWATAALAYNEQFF. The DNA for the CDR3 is TGTGCCAGCAGTGAATGGGCCACGGCAGCGTTGGCCTACAATGAGCAGTTCTTC.

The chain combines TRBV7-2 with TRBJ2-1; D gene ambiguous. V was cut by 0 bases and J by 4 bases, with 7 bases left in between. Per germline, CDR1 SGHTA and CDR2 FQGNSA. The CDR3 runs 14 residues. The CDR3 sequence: CASSLATEYNEQFF. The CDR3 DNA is TGTGCCAGCAGCTTAGCGACGGAATACAATGAGCAGTTCTTC.

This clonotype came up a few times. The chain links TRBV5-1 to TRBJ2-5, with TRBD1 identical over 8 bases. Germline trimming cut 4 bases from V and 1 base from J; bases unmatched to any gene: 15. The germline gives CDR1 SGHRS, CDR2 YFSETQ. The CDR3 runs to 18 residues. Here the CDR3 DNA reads TGCGCCAGCAGCAAGGCCCCCCCAGGGACAGGATCCCAAGAGACCCAGTACTTC. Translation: CASSKAPPGTGSQETQYF.

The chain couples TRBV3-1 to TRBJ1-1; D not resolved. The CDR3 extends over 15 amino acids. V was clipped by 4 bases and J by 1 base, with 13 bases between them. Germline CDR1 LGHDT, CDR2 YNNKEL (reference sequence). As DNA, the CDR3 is TGTGCCAGCAGCCCAAACACTAACTGGAACACTGAAGCTTTCTTT. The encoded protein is CASSPNTNWNTEAFF. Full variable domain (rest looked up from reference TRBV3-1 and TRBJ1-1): DTAVSQTPKYLVTQMGNDKSIKCEQNLGHDTMYWYKQDSKKFLKIMFSYNNKELIINETVPNRFSPKSPDKAHLNLHINSLELGDSAVYFCASSPNTNWNTEAFFGQGTRLTVV.

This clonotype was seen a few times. The CDR3 nucleotides are TGTGCCAGCAGTTCCTATAGACAGGGGCGGGACACCGGGGAGCTGTTTTTT. Its translation is CASSSYRQGRDTGELFF. This chain connects TRBV28 to TRBJ2-2; the match to TRBD1 covers 8 bases. CDR3 size: 17 residues. The V gene end was trimmed by 4 bases and the J gene end by 3 bases; junction bases not matched to a gene: 10. CDR1 MDHEN and CDR2 SYDVKM come from the germline V gene.

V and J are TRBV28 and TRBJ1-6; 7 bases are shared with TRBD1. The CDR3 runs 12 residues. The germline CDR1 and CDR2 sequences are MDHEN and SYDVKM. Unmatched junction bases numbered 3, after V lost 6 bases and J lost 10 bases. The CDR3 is CASRYRGSPLHF. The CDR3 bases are TGTGCCAGCAGATACAGGGGATCACCCCTCCACTTT.

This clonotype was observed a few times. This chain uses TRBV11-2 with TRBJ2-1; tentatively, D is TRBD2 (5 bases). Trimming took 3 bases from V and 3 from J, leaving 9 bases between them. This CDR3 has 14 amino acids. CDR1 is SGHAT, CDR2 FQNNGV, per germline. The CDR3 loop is CASSLGVNYNEQFF. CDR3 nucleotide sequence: TGTGCCAGCAGCTTGGGAGTGAACTACAATGAGCAGTTCTTC.

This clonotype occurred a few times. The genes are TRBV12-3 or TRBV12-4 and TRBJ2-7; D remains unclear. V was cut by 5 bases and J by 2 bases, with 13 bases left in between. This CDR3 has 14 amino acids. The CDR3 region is CASSADTVTYEQYF. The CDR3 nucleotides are TGTGCCAGCAGTGCCGACACGGTTACCTACGAGCAGTACTTC.

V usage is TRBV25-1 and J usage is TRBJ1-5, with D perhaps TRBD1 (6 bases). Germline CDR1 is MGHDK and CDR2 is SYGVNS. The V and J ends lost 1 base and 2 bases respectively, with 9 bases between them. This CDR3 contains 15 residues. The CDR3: CASSESGAGNQPQHF. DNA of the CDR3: TGTGCCAGCAGTGAATCAGGGGCAGGCAATCAGCCCCAGCATTTT. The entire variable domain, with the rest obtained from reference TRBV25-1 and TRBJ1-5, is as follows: EADIYQTPRYLVIGTGKKITLECSQTMGHDKMYWYQQDPGMELHLIHYSYGVNSTEKGDLSSESTVSRIRTEHFPLTLESARPSHTSQYLCASSESGAGNQPQHFGDGTRLSIL.